A single sample is the source of the 14 T cell receptor beta chains below, sequenced in a study of CD8 T cells in ankylosing spondylitis. MiXCR, run by TCRdb on the 5' RACE reads, gives a single entry per CDR3 protein. This table has hundreds of thousands of distinct CDR3 sequences, approximately 16% appearing once. General study results and limits: Fewer than ten highly homologous variants made up a TCR beta motif, and this motif appeared characteristic of ankylosing spondylitis blood.

These TCRs are of unknown antigen specificity. The sequenced sample consisted of blood, either unsorted or a sorted T cell fraction (not recorded which). These receptors originate from a male donor with ankylosing spondylitis.

CDR3 in DNA: TGTGCCAGCAGCTACACGACAGACCTCTACAATGAGCAGTTCTTC. This encodes CASSYTTDLYNEQFF. V is TRBV11-2 and J is TRBJ2-1, with D possibly TRBD1 on 5 matching bases. The CDR3 consists of 15 residues. Germline V gene data show CDR1 as SGHAT and CDR2 as FQNNGV. V was cut by 4 bases and J by 3 bases, with 13 bases left in between.

The chain employs TRBV2 and TRBJ2-7, with D hard to call. CDR1 is SNHLY, CDR2 FYNNEI, per germline. Trimming shortened V by 2 bases and J by 4 bases, and 9 bases separated the two germline ends. The CDR3 totals 13 residues. CDR3 nucleotide sequence: TGTGCCAGCAGTGAACCCCCGGCTTACGAGCAGTACTTC. The encoded protein is CASSEPPAYEQYF.

The chain combines TRBV6-2 or TRBV6-3 with TRBJ2-2; possibly TRBD2 for D (6 bases). The V gene's germline CDR1 is MNHEY and CDR2 SVGEGT. Trimming shortened V by 8 bases and J by 4 bases, and 20 bases separated the two germline ends. This CDR3 spans 16 amino acids. DNA for the CDR3: TGTGCCAGCGGCCCGCTGACGGGGGTTCGCACCGGGGAGCTGTTTTTT. This codes for CASGPLTGVRTGELFF.

The rearrangement joins TRBV27 to TRBJ2-1; the match to TRBD2 covers 7 bases. The CDR3 covers 14 residues. J gave up 8 bases and V 2 bases, and 6 bases lay outside the gene matches. Germline-derived CDR1 and CDR2 are MNHEY and SMNVEV (reference sequence). The CDR3 reads CASSLGLGADEQFF. The CDR3 DNA reads TGTGCCAGCAGTTTAGGACTAGGTGCGGATGAGCAGTTCTTC.

The gene calls are TRBV21-1 and TRBJ1-4; the table calls TRBD1, which could not be checked here. TRBV21-1 is assigned pseudogene status. CDR3 length: 17 residues. The CDR3 DNA reads as TGTGCCAGCAGCAAACTTGTCCCGGGGACAAAGAATGAAAAACTGTTTTTT. This sequence encodes CASSKLVPGTKNEKLFF.

This clonotype was observed many times. V is TRBV12-3 or TRBV12-4 and J is TRBJ2-1, with D perhaps being TRBD1 or TRBD2 (5 bases each). CDR3 length equals 13 residues. V lost 4 bases and J lost 10, with 14 bases in between. The CDR3 DNA reads TGTGCCAGCAGTTCTCCCGGGACCCCCGAGCAGTTCTTC. Its protein product is CASSSPGTPEQFF.

This clonotype was recorded many times. The chain couples TRBV4-1 to TRBJ2-1; 7 nucleotides align to TRBD2. The CDR3 sequence is 16 residues long. Germline values: CDR1 MGHRA, CDR2 YSYEKL. J gave up 2 bases and V 0 bases, and 4 bases lay outside the gene matches. The CDR3 region is CASSQDPGLPYNEQFF. As DNA, the CDR3 is TGCGCCAGCAGCCAAGATCCGGGACTACCCTACAATGAGCAGTTCTTC.

Many counts were recorded for this clonotype. The rearrangement links TRBV20-1 to TRBJ2-5, with 9 bases lining up with TRBD1. Germline assignment: CDR1 DFQATT and CDR2 SNEGSKA (reference sequence). CDR3 size: 18 residues. With V trimmed by 5 bases and J by 2 bases, 18 bases remained unmatched. CDR3 protein: CSAGTWTGAILVQETQYF. Written as DNA, the CDR3 is TGCAGTGCTGGAACCTGGACAGGGGCCATTCTCGTTCAAGAGACCCAGTACTTC.

V and J are TRBV10-2 and TRBJ2-2; D gene ambiguous. V was pared by 0 bases and J by 3 bases, with 2 bases between. CDR3 length: 13 residues. Per the germline V gene, CDR1 is WSHSY and CDR2 is SAAADI. This CDR3 is CASSESDTGELFF. CDR3 nucleotides: TGCGCCAGCAGTGAGTCGGACACCGGGGAGCTGTTTTTT.

Many counts were recorded for this clonotype. The chain has TRBV12-3 or TRBV12-4 and TRBJ2-3, with 8 bases lining up with TRBD2. CDR3 length: 15 amino acids. With 3 bases clipped from V and 3 bases from J, the junction kept 5 bases outside the gene matches. CDR3 coding DNA: TGTGCCAGCAGTTTGACGGGAGGGCCGACAGATACGCAGTATTTT. It specifies CASSLTGGPTDTQYF.

This rearrangement joins TRBV14 to TRBJ2-2; tentative D call: TRBD1 (5 bases). The V gene lost 2 bases and the J gene lost 5 bases, with 12 bases spanning the gap. Germline V gene data show CDR1 as SGHDN and CDR2 as FVKESK. The CDR3 loop spans 15 amino acids. CDR3: CASSQSDIPTGELFF. CDR3 DNA: TGTGCCAGCAGCCAATCGGACATCCCAACCGGGGAGCTGTTTTTT.

The V call is TRBV27, the J call TRBJ2-1, with D possibly TRBD1 on 5 matching bases. CDR1 is MNHEY and CDR2 is SMNVEV in the germline V gene (reference sequence). The CDR3 consists of 15 residues. V was pared by 3 bases and J by 6 bases, with 15 bases between. Written as DNA, the CDR3 is TGTGCCAGCAGTTTGGGGTCAGGGTCCGGCAATGAGCAGTTCTTC. Protein sequence: CASSLGSGSGNEQFF.

This chain joins TRBV12-3 or TRBV12-4 and TRBJ2-1; either TRBD1 or TRBD2 may fit D (5 bases each). CDR3 size: 16 residues. V dropped 6 bases and J dropped 6 bases, with 21 bases sitting between them. The CDR3 DNA follows: TGTGCCAGCAGCCCTCTCCTACTGAGGGGAACCAATGAGCAGTTCTTC. Amino acids: CASSPLLLRGTNEQFF.

This clonotype was seen at least ten times. The genes are TRBV29-1 and TRBJ2-2; possibly TRBD1 for D (6 bases). Per the germline V gene, CDR1 is SQVTM and CDR2 is ANQGSEA. V lost 2 bases and J 3 bases, leaving 16 bases between the germline ends. The CDR3 covers 16 residues. This chain's CDR3 is CSVEFSRNRDTGELFF. DNA for the CDR3: TGCAGCGTTGAATTTTCGAGAAACAGGGACACCGGGGAGCTGTTTTTT.